This T cell receptor beta chain is drawn from a study of T cell responses to AZD1222 COVID-19 vaccine. Broader study findings: The repertoires were collected only after the peak T cell response. Following two doses of AZD1222, Spike-specific TCR breadth and depth rose. It was only six AZD1222 recipients who were seropositive at baseline.

Data came from immunoSEQ multiplex PCR; TCRdb stores just in-frame clones and leaves some out. The table lists over 85,000 clones, about 88% of them singletons, with around 5.1% in the top ten. The J segment lost 5 bases and the V segment lost 0 bases, leaving 6 bases of the junction unmatched. The CDR3 is 16 amino acids. Germline-derived CDR1 and CDR2 are SGDLS and YYNGEE. Concerning this clone itself: Its antigen is currently unknown.

The specimen comprised peripheral blood, sampled on day 0 of AZD1222 vaccination. This receptor was obtained from an adult in good health. The chain recombines TRBV9 with TRBJ2-7, with 12 bases matching TRBD1. This chain's CDR3 is CASSVGPGQGADEQYF. DNA of the CDR3: TGTGCCAGCAGCGTAGGCCCGGGACAGGGGGCTGACGAGCAGTACTTC.